This passage covers 9 T cell receptor beta chains from one sample sequenced in a study of T-cell memory formation after mild COVID-19. TCRdb processed the 5' RACE reads anew with MiXCR; each CDR3 protein has one entry. This sample carries about 360,000 distinct CDR3 sequences, roughly an eighth of them seen once, and the ten largest clones take around 22%. What was sequenced was PBMCs or a T cell subset sorted from them (not recorded which). These receptors were taken from a man aged 18 to 30 who had mild COVID-19 (a few samples of this study predate the infection). Cell type and time point are not known.

This chain uses TRBV7-8 with TRBJ1-2; D ambiguous. CDR3 length: 16 amino acids. The V gene's germline CDR1 is SGHVS and CDR2 FQNEAQ. Trimming cost V 2 bases and J 4 bases, with 17 bases left between them. Here the CDR3 DNA reads TGTGCCAGCAGCTTATTCGAGAAAGGGTACGGCTATGGCTACACCTTC. Protein product: CASSLFEKGYGYGYTF.

This clonotype appeared many times. The CDR3 bases are TGTGCCAGCAGTTTCAGTCCGGGTCGGGATACGCAGTATTTT. It translates to CASSFSPGRDTQYF. The J gene is TRBJ2-3, the V gene TRBV12-3 or TRBV12-4, with D unclear. Trimming shortened V by 3 bases and J by 6 bases, and 13 bases separated the two germline ends. This CDR3 region has 14 residues.

This clonotype was observed a handful of times. The chain links TRBV25-1 to TRBJ1-1; 7 bases match TRBD1. Per germline, CDR1 MGHDK and CDR2 SYGVNS. The J segment lost 10 bases and the V segment lost 3 bases, leaving 8 bases of the junction unmatched. The CDR3 totals 13 residues. This CDR3 is CASSDQGGLGAFF. Written as DNA, the CDR3 is TGTGCCAGCAGTGACCAGGGGGGCCTGGGAGCTTTCTTT.

This chain joins TRBV20-1 and TRBJ1-4, with a possible D match to TRBD1 (5 bases). The germline V gene has CDR1 DFQATT and CDR2 SNEGSKA (reference sequence). Trimming shortened V by 3 bases and J by 7 bases, and 12 bases separated the two germline ends. The CDR3 spans 13 residues. CDR3 nucleotide sequence: TGCAGTGCTAGTGGGACGCTGGGTGAAAAACTGTTTTTT. As protein: CSASGTLGEKLFF.

The chain carries TRBV27 and TRBJ2-7; no reliable D call. This CDR3 is built from 14 residues. Germline CDR1 reads MNHEY; CDR2 reads SMNVEV (reference sequence). Trimming removed 2 bases at V and 5 bases at J, with 13 bases between. The CDR3 protein is CASSLLGTLNEQYF. CDR3 nucleotide sequence: TGTGCCAGCAGTTTACTCGGCACTCTGAACGAGCAGTACTTC.

The rearrangement uses TRBV4-3 and TRBJ1-2; D possibly corresponds to TRBD1 (6 bases). The CDR3 has 14 amino acids. Germline V gene sequence: CDR1 LGHNA, CDR2 YSLEER. Trimming left V 0 bases short and J 6 bases short, with 11 bases between. In DNA, the CDR3 is TGCGCCAGCAGCCAAGAACCAGGGGTAAATGGCTACACCTTC. This sequence encodes CASSQEPGVNGYTF.

This clonotype occurred many times. The rearrangement joins TRBV29-1 to TRBJ1-1, with unresolved D. The V end lost 4 bases, the J end lost 0 bases, and 12 bases lay between the germline ends. The CDR3 loop spans 14 amino acids. CDR1 SQVTM and CDR2 ANQGSEA come from the germline V gene. The CDR3 DNA follows: TGCAGCGTTGCTCCAGAACACATGAACACTGAAGCTTTCTTT. Translated, it gives CSVAPEHMNTEAFF.

This clonotype occurred a few times. The chain employs TRBV7-2 and TRBJ2-7; TRBD2 matches at 7 bases. V was pared by 4 bases and J by 2 bases, with 5 bases of the junction left unmatched. The CDR3 consists of 14 residues. CDR1 is SGHTA and CDR2 is FQGNSA in the germline V gene. CDR3 DNA: TGTGCCAGCAGCTCCGCTAGCGGACCCTACGAGCAGTACTTC. Encoded protein: CASSSASGPYEQYF.

The genes are TRBV7-9 and TRBJ2-5, with D uncertain. The CDR3 is 11 residues long. The V end lost 5 bases, the J end lost 5 bases, and 6 bases lay between the germline ends. Per germline, CDR1 SEHNR and CDR2 FQNEAQ (reference sequence). Here the CDR3 reads CASSPVETQYF. In DNA, the CDR3 is TGTGCCAGCAGCCCCGTTGAGACCCAGTACTTC.